This is a list of T cell receptor beta chains from one sample in a study of blood T cells in healthy people across ages. TCRdb processed the 5' RACE reads anew with MiXCR; each CDR3 protein has one entry. Altogether some 1.5 million distinct CDR3 sequences are present, roughly 27% being singletons, with the ten largest covering roughly 8%. Material: blood. Every receptor here comes from a woman between 25 and 40 years old in good health. CDR3s include the opening cysteine and the closing phenylalanine or tryptophan.

V gene: TRBV27
CDR3 protein: CASGLAGGLQFF

V gene: TRBV2
CDR3 protein: CASKGQELSPPHF

V gene: TRBV5-1
CDR3 protein: CASTRGGWSGELFF

V gene: TRBV29-1
CDR3 protein: CSVQGLRSGGLSFDNEQFF

V gene: TRBV7-9
CDR3 protein: CASSLGEPAYNEQFF

V gene: TRBV6-6
CDR3 protein: CASSQNQRAYSNQPQHF

V gene: TRBV4-2
CDR3 protein: CASSQGQGKTQYF

V gene: TRBV10-3
CDR3 protein: CAIGRQGAYEQYF

V gene: TRBV7-2
CDR3 protein: CASSLMALGGYGYTF

V gene: TRBV27
CDR3 protein: CASGRAGYNEQFF

V gene: TRBV2
CDR3 protein: CASSEGWDGDVQFF

V gene: TRBV5-1
CDR3 protein: CASSLALQVTYEQYF

V gene: TRBV15
CDR3 protein: CATSSSFSISSYNEQFF

V gene: TRBV7-9
CDR3 protein: CASSPPRLDRAFNNEQFF

V gene: TRBV12-5
CDR3 protein: CASGLETEFSGANVLTF

V gene: TRBV20-1
CDR3 protein: CSARADDAGVRRYGYTF

V gene: TRBV11-2
CDR3 protein: CASSSTVGVHEQYF

V gene: TRBV20-1
CDR3 protein: CSARSREANQETQYF

V gene: TRBV4-1
CDR3 protein: CASAPGGRNIQYF

V gene: TRBV20-1
CDR3 protein: CSARGRTSDGYTF

V gene: TRBV12-3/TRBV12-4
CDR3 protein: CASRAGTLRETQYF

V gene: TRBV5-1
CDR3 protein: CASSHPRSPRETQYF

V gene: TRBV20-1
CDR3 protein: CSARDVQGPSYEQYF

V gene: TRBV2
CDR3 protein: CASAREYEQYF

V gene: TRBV6-5
CDR3 protein: CASSSGSSYEQFF

V gene: TRBV12-3/TRBV12-4
CDR3 protein: CASSLWGASDTQYF